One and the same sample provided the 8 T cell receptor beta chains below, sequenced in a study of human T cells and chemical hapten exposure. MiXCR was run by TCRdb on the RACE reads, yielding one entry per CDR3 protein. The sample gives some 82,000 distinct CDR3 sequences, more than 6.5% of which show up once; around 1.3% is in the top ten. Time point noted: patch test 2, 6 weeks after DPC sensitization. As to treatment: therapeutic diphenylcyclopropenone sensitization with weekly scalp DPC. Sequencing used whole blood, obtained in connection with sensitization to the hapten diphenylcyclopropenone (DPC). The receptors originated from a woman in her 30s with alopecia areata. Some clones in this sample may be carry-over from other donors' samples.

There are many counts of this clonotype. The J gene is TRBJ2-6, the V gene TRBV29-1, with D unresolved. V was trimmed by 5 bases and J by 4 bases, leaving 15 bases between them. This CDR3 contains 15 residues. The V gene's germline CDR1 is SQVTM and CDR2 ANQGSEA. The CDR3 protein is CSVTRREQGANVLTF. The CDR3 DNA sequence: TGCAGCGTTACCCGCAGAGAACAAGGGGCCAACGTCCTGACTTTC.

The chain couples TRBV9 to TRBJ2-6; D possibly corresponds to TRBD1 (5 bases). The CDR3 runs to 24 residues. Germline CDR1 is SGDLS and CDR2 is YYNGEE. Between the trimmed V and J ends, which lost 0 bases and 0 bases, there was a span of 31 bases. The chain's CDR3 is CASSVAVSQGKLANPRSGANVLTF. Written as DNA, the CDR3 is TGTGCCAGCAGCGTAGCTGTTAGCCAGGGTAAGCTCGCAAATCCCCGCTCTGGGGCCAACGTCCTGACTTTC. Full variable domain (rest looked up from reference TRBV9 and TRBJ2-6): DSGVTQTPKHLITATGQRVTLRCSPRSGDLSVYWYQQSLDQGLQFLIQYYNGEERAKGNILERFSAQQFPDLHSELNLSSLELGDSALYFCASSVAVSQGKLANPRSGANVLTFGAGSRLTVL.

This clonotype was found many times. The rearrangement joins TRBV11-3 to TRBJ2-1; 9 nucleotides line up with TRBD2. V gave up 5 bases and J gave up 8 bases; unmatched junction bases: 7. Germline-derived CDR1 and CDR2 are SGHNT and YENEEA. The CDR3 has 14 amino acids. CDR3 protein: CASSPGGGAYEQFF. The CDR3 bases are TGTGCCAGCAGCCCAGGCGGGGGGGCCTATGAGCAGTTCTTC.

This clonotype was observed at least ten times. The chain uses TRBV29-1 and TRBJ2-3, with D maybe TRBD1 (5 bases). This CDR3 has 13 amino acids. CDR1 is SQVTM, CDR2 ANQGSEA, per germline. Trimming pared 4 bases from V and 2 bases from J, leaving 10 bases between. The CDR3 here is CSVVKGPTDTQYF. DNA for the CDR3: TGCAGCGTTGTTAAGGGGCCCACAGATACGCAGTATTTT.

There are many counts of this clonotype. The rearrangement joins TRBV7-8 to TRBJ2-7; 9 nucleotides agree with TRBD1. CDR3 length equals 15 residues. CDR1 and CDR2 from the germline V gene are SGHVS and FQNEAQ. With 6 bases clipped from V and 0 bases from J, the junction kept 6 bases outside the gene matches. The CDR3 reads CASREHRGPSYEQYF. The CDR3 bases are TGTGCCAGCAGGGAACACAGGGGGCCCTCCTACGAGCAGTACTTC.

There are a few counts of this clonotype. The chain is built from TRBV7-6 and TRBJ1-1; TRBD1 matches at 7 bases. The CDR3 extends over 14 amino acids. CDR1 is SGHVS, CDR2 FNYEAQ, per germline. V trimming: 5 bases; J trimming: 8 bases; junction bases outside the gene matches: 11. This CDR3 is CASSALTGAPEAFF. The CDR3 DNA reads TGTGCCAGCAGCGCTCTAACAGGGGCCCCCGAAGCTTTCTTT.

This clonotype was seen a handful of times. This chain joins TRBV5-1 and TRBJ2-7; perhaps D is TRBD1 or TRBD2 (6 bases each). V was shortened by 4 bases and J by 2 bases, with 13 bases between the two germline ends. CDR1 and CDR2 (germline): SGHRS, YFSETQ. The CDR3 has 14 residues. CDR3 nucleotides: TGCGCCAGCAGCAGGGGGGACCGGGCCTACGAGCAGTACTTC. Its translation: CASSRGDRAYEQYF.

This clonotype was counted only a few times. The CDR3 DNA is TGTGCCAGCAGTCCCTGGACAGGGGGCGAGAGCAATCAGCCCCAGCATTTT. Translated: CASSPWTGGESNQPQHF. The chain employs TRBV27 and TRBJ1-5; 11 nucleotides match TRBD1. The CDR3 loop spans 17 amino acids. The V gene's germline CDR1 is MNHEY and CDR2 SMNVEV (reference sequence). Trimming took 5 bases from V and 1 from J; bases not matched to a gene: 7.